This TCR beta chain appears in the sequencing data of a study of T cell responses to AZD1222 COVID-19 vaccine. Clones were sequenced by immunoSEQ multiplex PCR, and TCRdb holds only the in-frame ones, with some missing. The sample carries over 120,000 clones, 85% to 95% recorded once. Study-level results: Spike-wide vaccine-associated CD4 TCRs dominated at 160-218 and 743-854. Receipt of two AZD1222 doses was followed by a rise in Spike-specific TCR breadth and depth. At baseline, just a handful of AZD1222 recipients tested seropositive.

Germline CDR1 and CDR2: MGHDK and SYGVNS. V was clipped by 5 bases and J by 4 bases, with 3 bases between them. The length of the CDR3 is 11 residues. On this clone itself: The antigen is not known.

This clonotype was sampled from an adult who had recovered from COVID-19. The specimen was peripheral blood, collected after recovery from COVID-19. The chain links TRBV25-1 to TRBJ2-1; D unresolved. Here the CDR3 DNA reads TGTGCCAGCAGTCTTTACAATGAGCAGTTCTTC. Translated, it gives CASSLYNEQFF.